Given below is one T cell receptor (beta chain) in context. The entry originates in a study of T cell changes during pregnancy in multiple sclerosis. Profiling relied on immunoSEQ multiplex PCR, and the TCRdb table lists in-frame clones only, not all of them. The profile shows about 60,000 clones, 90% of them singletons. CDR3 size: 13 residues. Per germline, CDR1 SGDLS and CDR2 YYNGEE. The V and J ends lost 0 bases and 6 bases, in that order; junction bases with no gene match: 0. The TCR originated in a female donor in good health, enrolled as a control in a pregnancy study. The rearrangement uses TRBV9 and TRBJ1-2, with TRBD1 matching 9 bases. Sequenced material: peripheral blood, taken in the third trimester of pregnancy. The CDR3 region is CASSVGTGDGYTF. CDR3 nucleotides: TGTGCCAGCAGCGTAGGGACAGGGGATGGCTACACCTTC.